The 5 T cell receptor beta chains below come from one sample, sequenced in a study of blood T cell repertoires in COVID-19. Repertoires were generated with immunoSEQ multiplex PCR, while TCRdb's copy carries only in-frame clones and drops some. The sample lists 85,000 to 100,000 clones, 79% occurring once. The source material was peripheral blood. The receptors originated from a woman of 80 years or more with active or convalescent COVID-19.

The chain joins TRBV6-1 to TRBJ2-7; 7 bases match TRBD1. Germline CDR1 MNHNS, CDR2 SASEGT. V shed 4 bases, J shed 3 bases, and the junction held 15 bases outside the gene matches. The CDR3 is 17 residues long. As DNA, the CDR3 is TGTGCCAGCAGTGGGCGGACAGGACCCGACGTCATCTACGAGCAGTACTTC. It encodes CASSGRTGPDVIYEQYF.

The gene calls are TRBV29-1 and TRBJ2-3; 11 positions agree with TRBD2. V dropped 7 bases and J dropped 4; count of bases not matched to a gene: 19. Germline CDR1 SQVTM, CDR2 ANQGSEA. CDR3 length: 18 residues. This CDR3 reads CSAWFRTSGPRASDTQYF. CDR3 nucleotide sequence: TGCAGCGCCTGGTTCCGGACTAGCGGGCCGAGGGCCTCAGATACGCAGTATTTT.

The chain employs TRBV5-1 and TRBJ2-3, with D possibly being TRBD1 (6 bases). Trimming took 10 bases from V and 0 from J, leaving 15 bases between them. The CDR3 totals 14 residues. The germline gives CDR1 SGHRS, CDR2 YFSETQ. CDR3 sequence reads: CAASQGRSTDTQYF. DNA of the CDR3: TGCGCCGCAAGCCAGGGGCGTAGCACAGATACGCAGTATTTT.

J is TRBJ2-3 and V is TRBV19, with D unclear. The germline V gene has CDR1 LNHDA and CDR2 SQIVND (reference sequence). Trimming shortened V by 3 bases and J by 7 bases, and 17 bases separated the two germline ends. There are 15 residues in the CDR3. DNA for the CDR3: TGTGCCAGTAGTATGAATGAGGCCAGAGGATATACGCAGTATTTT. Its translation is CASSMNEARGYTQYF.

The chain joins TRBV5-5 to TRBJ1-2; 7 bases align to TRBD1. With 3 bases clipped from V and 6 bases from J, the junction kept 8 bases outside the gene matches. CDR1 is SGHKS and CDR2 is YYEKEE in the germline V gene (reference sequence). This CDR3 comprises 14 residues. As DNA, the CDR3 is TGTGCCAGCAGCTCGGGACAGCGGAACCATGGCTACACCTTC. It is translated as CASSSGQRNHGYTF.